This passage covers 14 T cell receptor beta chains from one sample sequenced in a study of tumor and adjacent non-tumor tissue in lung cancer. The template was RNA from unsorted bulk tissue. More than 3 cm separated this lung sample from the edge of the tumor. A modified ARM-PCR protocol with three rounds of nested PCR amplified TCRbeta. TCRdb reprocessed the multiplex PCR reads via MiXCR and lists one record per CDR3 protein. The sample consists of about 50,000 distinct CDR3 sequences, about 70% of them appearing once. The sample taken for sequencing was distant non-tumor lung tissue. The receptors were gathered from an older woman with non-small cell lung cancer.

Comment on this clonotype: The junction departs from the called germline gene at one end, perhaps through a read error. The chain recombines TRBV4-1 with TRBJ1-1; the D is unclear. Germline assignment: CDR1 MGHRA and CDR2 YSYEKL. The CDR3 is 16 residues long. This CDR3 reads CTSGYPLGRAVTEAFF. CDR3 coding DNA: TGCACCAGCGGCTACCCGCTGGGAAGGGCCGTAACTGAAGCTTTCTTT.

To note about this clonotype: The CDR3 ends on some other residue instead of the conserved phenylalanine or tryptophan, so this is likely a read error. V gene TRBV7-8 combines with J gene TRBJ1-2; D ambiguous. Germline CDR1 reads SGHVS; CDR2 reads FQNEAQ. Trimming stripped 1 base from V and 3 bases from J, with 6 bases between. This CDR3 comprises 13 residues. CDR3 amino acids: CASSLGDHYGYTL. The CDR3 DNA is TGTGCCAGCAGCTTAGGGGATCACTATGGCTACACCCTC.

V usage is TRBV20-1 and J usage is TRBJ2-5; 7 nucleotides match TRBD2. J lost 6 bases, V lost 5 bases, and 9 bases had no gene match. Germline CDR1 is DFQATT and CDR2 is SNEGSKA (reference sequence). The CDR3 is made up of 13 amino acids. In DNA, the CDR3 is TGCAGTGCTGGGGGGGGTTCCCCCCAGACCCAGTACTTC. Its protein product is CSAGGGSPQTQYF.

In regard to this clonotype: A junction boundary mismatches the germline segment, possibly from a read error. V and J are TRBV10-3 and TRBJ2-7, with TRBD2 matching over 9 bases. Germline-derived CDR1 and CDR2 are ENHRY and SYGVKD. CDR3 length: 15 residues. CDR3 protein: CATRLAGRDLLEPYF. The CDR3 DNA sequence: TGTGCCACCCGGCTAGCGGGACGGGATCTTCTCGAGCCGTACTTC.

To note about this clonotype: This likely comes from a read error, as the CDR3 has no conserved phenylalanine or tryptophan at its end. The V gene is TRBV6-6, the J gene TRBJ2-1; TRBD2 aligns across 15 bases. This CDR3 spans 16 amino acids. The germline V gene encodes CDR1 MNHNY and CDR2 SVGAGI (reference sequence). DNA of the CDR3: TGTGCCACTCGGGGACTAGCGGGAGGTGGGGGCAATGAACAGTTCTGC. Residues: CATRGLAGGGGNEQFC.

As for this clonotype: A much larger clone differs from this one at a single base, so this may be a read error. This chain uses TRBV10-1 with TRBJ2-1; TRBD2 matches 7 bases. The CDR3 is 15 residues long. Germline assignment: CDR1 WNHNN and CDR2 SYGVQD (reference sequence). The CDR3 protein is CTSSGGGSSYNEQFF. CDR3 nucleotides: TGCACCAGCAGTGGCGGGGGATCCTCCTACAATGAGCAGTTCTTC.

A word on this clonotype: With a much larger clone just one base away, this may be a read error. The chain recombines TRBV13 with TRBJ2-2; 11 nucleotides match TRBD1. Germline V gene data show CDR1 as PRHDT and CDR2 as FYEKMQ (reference sequence). CDR3 length equals 14 residues. CDR3 DNA: TGTGCCAGCAGCGCCCGGACAGGGGGCCGGGACCTGTTTTTT. The encoded protein is CASSARTGGRDLFF.

This clonotype has only one observation. At one end, the junction sequence differs from germline, possibly due to a read error. This rearrangement joins TRBV12-3 or TRBV12-4 to TRBJ1-2, with D perhaps matching TRBD1 (6 bases). The CDR3 spans 15 residues. In nucleotides, the CDR3 is TGCGCCAGCAGGTCCTGGACAGCAACTAACTATGGCTACACCTTC. Its translation: CASRSWTATNYGYTF.

Turning to this clonotype: This may arise from a read error, as a much more abundant clone is one base away. The chain recombines TRBV7-9 with TRBJ1-1, with D perhaps TRBD1 (5 bases). This CDR3 contains 14 residues. Germline-derived CDR1 and CDR2 are SEHNR and FQNEAQ (reference sequence). V was shortened by 1 base and J by 1 base, with 7 bases between the two germline ends. In nucleotides, the CDR3 is TGTGCCAGCAGCTTAGGGGGGACGAACACTGAAGCTTTCTTT. This encodes CASSLGGTNTEAFF.

A note on this clonotype: At one boundary the junction diverges from the germline segment, which might be a read error. V is TRBV4-2 and J is TRBJ2-7; 9 positions agree with TRBD2. The CDR3 runs to 15 residues. Germline values: CDR1 LGHNA, CDR2 YNFKEQ. The CDR3 DNA is TGTGCCAGGAGCCCCGCGGCTAGCGGGGCCTATGAGCAGTACTTC. Translated: CARSPAASGAYEQYF.

With regard to this clonotype: The junction does not match germline at one end; this may be a read error. The V gene is TRBV29-1, the J gene TRBJ2-5, with a weak D call TRBD2 (7 bases). Germline-derived CDR1 and CDR2 are SQVTM and ANQGSEA. There are 15 residues in the CDR3. The CDR3 bases are TGCAGCGTTGAATATGACGGGGGGCTTCCAGAGGCCCAGTACTTC. It specifies CSVEYDGGLPEAQYF.

To note about this clonotype: Mismatch with germline at one junction end may stem from a read error. The chain recombines TRBV29-1 with TRBJ2-2; the D gene is possibly TRBD2 (6 bases). CDR3 length equals 13 residues. CDR1 SQVTM and CDR2 ANQGSEA come from the germline V gene. The CDR3 region has the DNA TGTAGCGTTCTGGAGGGGCCTGGCGGGGAGCCGTTTTTT. This translates into CSVLEGPGGEPFF.

This clonotype was observed at least ten times. This chain joins TRBV6-5 and TRBJ1-3; D may be TRBD1 (6 bases). CDR1 is MNHEY and CDR2 is SVGAGI in the germline V gene. This CDR3 region has 14 residues. V shed 4 bases and J shed 3 bases, with 10 bases lying between them. DNA of the CDR3: TGTGCCAGCAGTTTGGCAGGGGTTGGAAACACCATATATTTT. Translated: CASSLAGVGNTIYF.

V is TRBV4-1 and J is TRBJ1-6; 8 nucleotides agree with TRBD1. Trimming took 4 bases from V and 12 from J; bases not matched to a gene: 14. The CDR3 runs to 16 residues. CDR1 is MGHRA, CDR2 YSYEKL, per germline. The CDR3 DNA sequence: TGCGCCAGCAGCCTACTGTGGACAGGGATGAATCAACCCCTCCACTTT. Protein product: CASSLLWTGMNQPLHF.